This entry lists 16 T cell receptor beta chains sequenced from one sample in a study of CD8 T cells in Susac syndrome. The RNA, about 0.5 to 1 ug, was put through reverse transcription using random hexamers. TCRdb analysed the immunoSEQ multiplex PCR reads with MiXCR anew, one entry per CDR3 protein. The sample lists about 18,000 distinct CDR3 sequences; about 95% were seen once. Material: CD8+ T cells from PBMCs. Receptors were obtained from a human donor in good health.

In regard to this clonotype: Relative to the germline gene, one junction end is altered; a read error may explain this. This chain links TRBV7-9 with TRBJ2-5; TRBD2 matches at 8 bases. This CDR3 has 14 residues. Per germline, CDR1 SEHNR and CDR2 FQNEAQ (reference sequence). CDR3: CATSYSGGEETQYF. CDR3 DNA sequence: TGTGCCACCAGCTATTCGGGAGGGGAAGAGACCCAGTACTTC.

V and J are TRBV13 and TRBJ2-5; no clear D. Trimming removed 3 bases at V and 5 bases at J, with 10 bases between. Per germline, CDR1 PRHDT and CDR2 FYEKMQ (reference sequence). The CDR3 is 13 amino acids. The CDR3 spells CASSFDPEETQYF. In nucleotides, the CDR3 is TGTGCCAGCAGCTTTGATCCGGAGGAGACCCAGTACTTC.

V is TRBV19 and J is TRBJ2-1, with TRBD2 identical over 9 bases. The CDR3 loop spans 15 amino acids. Germline values: CDR1 LNHDA, CDR2 SQIVND (reference sequence). The V gene end was trimmed by 0 bases and the J gene end by 9 bases; junction bases not matched to a gene: 6. The CDR3 bases are TGTGCCAGTAGTATAGACGGACTAGCGCCCTCTGAGCAGTTCTTC. Amino acids: CASSIDGLAPSEQFF.

V is TRBV10-3 and J is TRBJ1-1, with D perhaps matching TRBD1 (6 bases). Germline assignment: CDR1 ENHRY and CDR2 SYGVKD. Trimming took 0 bases from V and 10 from J, leaving 21 bases between them. There are 16 residues in the CDR3. The CDR3 DNA follows: TGTGCCATCAGTGAGTCAACAACAGGGCATTCCCCCGGAGCTTTCTTT. Amino acid sequence: CAISESTTGHSPGAFF.

The rearrangement uses TRBV7-9 and TRBJ2-7; TRBD1 is a possible D gene (6 bases). Per the germline V gene, CDR1 is SEHNR and CDR2 is FQNEAQ (reference sequence). Trimming took 5 bases from V and 5 from J, leaving 16 bases between them. The CDR3 is 14 residues long. This CDR3 reads CASSLQGSRHEQYF. DNA for the CDR3: TGTGCCAGCAGCCTCCAGGGGAGTCGGCACGAGCAGTACTTC.

The rearrangement joins TRBV29-1 to TRBJ2-2; a weak D match, TRBD1 (6 bases). Germline V lookup: CDR1 SQVTM, CDR2 ANQGSEA. The V gene lost 5 bases and the J gene lost 0 bases, with 10 bases spanning the gap. This CDR3 has 14 residues. For the CDR3, the DNA is TGCAGCGTTCCCCGGACAGCGAACACCGGGGAGCTGTTTTTT. Protein product: CSVPRTANTGELFF.

The chain combines TRBV4-3 with TRBJ1-1, with D possibly being TRBD1 (5 bases). The germline V gene encodes CDR1 LGHNA and CDR2 YSLEER. V lost 4 bases and J 5 bases, leaving 14 bases between the germline ends. The CDR3 loop spans 14 amino acids. CDR3 loop: CASSRTAGLTEAFF. In DNA form, the CDR3 reads TGCGCCAGCAGCCGAACCGCAGGGCTAACTGAAGCTTTCTTT.

This rearrangement joins TRBV27 to TRBJ2-1; 11 bases map to TRBD2. CDR3 length: 19 residues. The germline V gene has CDR1 MNHEY and CDR2 SMNVEV (reference sequence). With V trimmed by 0 bases and J by 9 bases, 16 bases remained unmatched. CDR3 sequence reads: CASSLSNPVAGGPKSEQFF. CDR3 in DNA: TGTGCCAGCAGTTTATCAAATCCAGTAGCGGGAGGGCCGAAAAGTGAGCAGTTCTTC.

The rearrangement links TRBV9 to TRBJ2-1; D not resolved. This CDR3 region has 14 residues. V lost 4 bases, J lost 5 bases, and 13 bases lay in between. Per the germline V gene, CDR1 is SGDLS and CDR2 is YYNGEE. In DNA, the CDR3 is TGTGCCAGCAGCCCCCTCGTGGCCGACAATGAGCAGTTCTTC. It translates to CASSPLVADNEQFF.

This sequence joins TRBV25-1 and TRBJ1-2; D not certain. Trimming stripped 1 base from V and 8 bases from J, with 14 bases between. The CDR3 is made up of 14 amino acids. CDR1 is MGHDK and CDR2 is SYGVNS in the germline V gene. CDR3 coding DNA: TGTGCCAGCAGTGAATTCTTATCCGAACAGGGCTACACCTTC. Translation gives CASSEFLSEQGYTF.

The genes are TRBV30 and TRBJ2-5; 10 bases agree with TRBD1. Germline assignment: CDR1 GTSNPN and CDR2 SVGIG (reference sequence). CDR3 length: 14 amino acids. Unmatched junction bases numbered 6, after V lost 5 bases and J lost 3 bases. The CDR3 DNA reads as TGTGCCTGGGACAGGGGGCAGGAAAAAGAGACCCAGTACTTC. Translation: CAWDRGQEKETQYF.

The chain is built from TRBV7-6 and TRBJ2-7; no definite D call. Germline V gene sequence: CDR1 SGHVS, CDR2 FNYEAQ. The V end lost 1 base, the J end lost 2 bases, and 27 bases lay between the germline ends. The CDR3 length is 20 residues. CDR3 bases: TGTGCCAGCAGCTTAGTATGGACCGACCCTAGTGGTCCCTTCCCCTACGAGCAGTACGTC. Amino acid sequence: CASSLVWTDPSGPFPYEQYV.

This clonotype has a single count. The chain employs TRBV13 and TRBJ2-3; 10 bases fit TRBD1. V dropped 4 bases and J dropped 4; count of bases not matched to a gene: 17. Germline CDR1 is PRHDT and CDR2 is FYEKMQ (reference sequence). CDR3 length: 19 residues. For the CDR3, the DNA is TGTGCCAGCAGCTCCACCTCCGGGACAGGGGACTTCAGGGCAGATACGCAGTATTTT. Its protein is CASSSTSGTGDFRADTQYF.

The chain employs TRBV12-3 or TRBV12-4 and TRBJ1-1; a possible D gene is TRBD1 (6 bases). V lost 8 bases, J lost 1 base, and 14 bases lay in between. The CDR3 covers 14 residues. Written as DNA, the CDR3 is TGTGCCAGCGCCCCTTGGACAGAGAACACTGAAGCTTTCTTT. Translating it yields CASAPWTENTEAFF.

V and J are TRBV13 and TRBJ2-1; possibly TRBD2 for D (5 bases). From germline, CDR1 is PRHDT and CDR2 FYEKMQ (reference sequence). CDR3 length: 12 amino acids. Trimming cost V 4 bases and J 9 bases, with 10 bases left between them. CDR3 residues: CASSSGLLEQFF. The CDR3 DNA is TGTGCCAGCAGCTCAGGACTCCTTGAGCAGTTCTTC.

This clonotype came up once. V is TRBV28 and J is TRBJ2-7, with D hard to call. Germline V gene data show CDR1 as MDHEN and CDR2 as SYDVKM. Trimming took off 3 bases at V and 4 bases at J, with 13 bases between the two ends. The CDR3 contains 14 residues. CDR3 DNA sequence: TGTGCCAGCAGTTTCGATAATGAACTTTACGAGCAGTACTTC. This translates into CASSFDNELYEQYF.